This T cell receptor (beta chain) was captured in a study of blood T cell repertoires in COVID-19. Study-level information: The United States, Italy and Spain were the sources of the acute and convalescent COVID-19 samples. The cDNA or gDNA used as material had been derived from T cells, B-cell-depleted T cells, or PBMCs.

Per the authors' pipeline: For nucleated cells, counts were estimated from reference gene primer amplification. Assay used: immunoSEQ multiplex PCR; TCRdb lists only in-frame clones, some missing. V and J calls and clone size are those listed in that table; D and trimming were worked out from the DNA. The sample carries about 130,000 clones, approximately 78% recorded once. In regard to this clone: The same CDR3 also results from other DNA sequences found in this sample.

This receptor was taken from a man aged 55 to 69 who had recovered from COVID-19. What was sequenced was peripheral blood.

The CDR3 coding sequence is TGTGCCAGCAGCCCGACAGGGGGCGGGTCACCCCTCCACTTT. Amino acids: CASSPTGGGSPLHF. The V call is TRBV3-1 (or the pseudogene TRBV3-2), the J call TRBJ1-6, with TRBD1 matching over 10 bases. The V gene's germline CDR1 is LGHDT and CDR2 YNNKEL (reference sequence). The CDR3 extends over 14 amino acids. J was trimmed by 10 bases and V by 4 bases; bases with no gene match: 4.